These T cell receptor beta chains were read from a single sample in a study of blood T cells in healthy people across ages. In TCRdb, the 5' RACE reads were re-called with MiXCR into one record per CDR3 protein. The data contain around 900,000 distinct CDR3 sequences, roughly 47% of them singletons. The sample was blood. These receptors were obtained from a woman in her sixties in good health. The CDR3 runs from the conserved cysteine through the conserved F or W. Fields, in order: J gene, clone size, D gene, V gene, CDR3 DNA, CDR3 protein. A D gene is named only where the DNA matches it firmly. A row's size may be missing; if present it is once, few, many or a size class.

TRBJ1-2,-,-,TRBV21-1,TGTGCCAGCAGCCCGAACATCGCCCTTAACTATGGCTACACCTTC,CASSPNIALNYGYTF
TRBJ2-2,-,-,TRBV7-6,TGTGCCAGCAGCCCGATGGGGGGGGAGCTGTTTTTT,CASSPMGGELFF
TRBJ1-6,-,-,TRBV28,TGTGCCAGCAGTTTACCGGGAAGCCCATATAATTCACCCCTCCACTTT,CASSLPGSPYNSPLHF
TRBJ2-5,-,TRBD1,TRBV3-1,TGTGCCGGCAGCCAAGTGGTCAGGGGGCGGGAGACCCAGTACTTC,CAGSQVVRGRETQYF
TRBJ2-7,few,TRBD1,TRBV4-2,TGTGCCAGCAGCCAAGAAGACAGGGGAGTATTCGAGCAGTACTTC,CASSQEDRGVFEQYF
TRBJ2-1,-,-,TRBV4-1,TGCGCCAGCAGGACCGGGTCCACGGGGAATGAGCTGTTCTTC,CASRTGSTGNELFF
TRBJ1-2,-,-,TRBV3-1,TGTGCCAGCAGCCAAGGGAATAACTATGGCTACACCTTC,CASSQGNNYGYTF
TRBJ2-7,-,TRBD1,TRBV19,TGTGCCAGTAGTTTTCCGGGACAGGGCGGCTACGAGCAGTACTTC,CASSFPGQGGYEQYF
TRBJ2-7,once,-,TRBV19,TGTGCCAGTAGTTACGGGAGAAGATACGAGCAGTACTTC,CASSYGRRYEQYF
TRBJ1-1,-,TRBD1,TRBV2,TGTGCCAGCAGGACCGAGTCGACAGGGTCTACTGAAGCTTTCTTT,CASRTESTGSTEAFF
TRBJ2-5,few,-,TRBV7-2,TGTGCCAGCAGCCGACCCGGGGGTCAAGAGACCCAGTACTTC,CASSRPGGQETQYF
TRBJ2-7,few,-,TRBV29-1,TGCAGCGTTGAAGGAATAACCGAAATTGAAGGATCGCCCTACGAGCAGTACTTC,CSVEGITEIEGSPYEQYF
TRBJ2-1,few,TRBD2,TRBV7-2,TGTGCCAGCAGCTTAGCCGCGGGAGGACCCTACAATGAGCAGTTCTTC,CASSLAAGGPYNEQFF
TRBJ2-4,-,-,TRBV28,TGTGCCAGCAGTTCCCAGGGGGGAGTCGACATTCAGTACTTC,CASSSQGGVDIQYF
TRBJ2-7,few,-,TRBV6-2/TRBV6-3,TGTGCCAGCAATGAGGGGATAGGCGAGCAGTACTTC,CASNEGIGEQYF
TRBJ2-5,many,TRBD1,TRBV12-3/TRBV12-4,TGTGCCAGCAGTCCTCAGACAGGGGGAGAGACCCAGTACTTC,CASSPQTGGETQYF
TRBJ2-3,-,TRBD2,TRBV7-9,TGTGCCAGCAGCTTCACTAGCGGCAACACAGATACGCAGTATTTT,CASSFTSGNTDTQYF
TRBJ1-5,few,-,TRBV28,TGTGCCAGCAGTTTCGGGGGGCTTGGCAATCAGCCCCAGCATTTT,CASSFGGLGNQPQHF
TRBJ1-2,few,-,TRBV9,TGTGCCAGCAGCGCCCGGTTAGGCTATGGCTACACCTTC,CASSARLGYGYTF
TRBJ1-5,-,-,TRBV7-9,TGTGCCAGCAGCTTAGGCCCGGCCGGCAAGCGTCAGCCCCAGCATTTT,CASSLGPAGKRQPQHF
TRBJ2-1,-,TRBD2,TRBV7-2,TGTGCCAGCAGTCCAACTAGCGGGACCCATAATGAGCAGTTCTTC,CASSPTSGTHNEQFF
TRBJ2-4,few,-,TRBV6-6,TGTGCCAGCAGTTACTCGGCAGGGAAGATCGGCATTCAGTACTTC,CASSYSAGKIGIQYF
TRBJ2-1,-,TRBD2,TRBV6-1,TGTGCCAGCAGGGGACTAGCGCTGCAGTTCTTC,CASRGLALQFF
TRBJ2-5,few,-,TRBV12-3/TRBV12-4,TGTGCCAGCGGACCCATGGGGGAGACCCAGTACTTC,CASGPMGETQYF
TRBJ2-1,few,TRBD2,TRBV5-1,TGCGCCAGCACTTCGGGGCTAGCGGGACTCAATGAGCAGTTCTTC,CASTSGLAGLNEQFF
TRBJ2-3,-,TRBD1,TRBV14,TGTGCCAGCAGCGAGGACAGGGGGGGCTTCGGTACGCAGTATTTT,CASSEDRGGFGTQYF
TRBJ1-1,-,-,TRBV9,TGTGCCAGCAGCGTAGTAGGAACGGACACTGAAGCTTTCTTT,CASSVVGTDTEAFF
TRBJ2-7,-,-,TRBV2,TGTGCCAGCAGTGACGACATCGCCTACGAGCAGTACTTC,CASSDDIAYEQYF
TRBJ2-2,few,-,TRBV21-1,TGTGCCAGCAGCAGCAAATCGGATAGCGGGAGAGTCCCCGGGGAGCTGTTTTTT,CASSSKSDSGRVPGELFF
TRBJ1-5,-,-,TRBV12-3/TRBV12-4,TGTGCCAGCAGTTTCCCGGGCCGTCAGCCCCAGCATTTT,CASSFPGRQPQHF
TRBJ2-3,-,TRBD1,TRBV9,TGTGCCAGCAGCGTGACAGGGTTCACAGATACGCAGTATTTT,CASSVTGFTDTQYF
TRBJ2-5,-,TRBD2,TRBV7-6,TGTGCCAGCAGCTGGGAGGGTCGCGAAGAGACCCAGTACTTC,CASSWEGREETQYF
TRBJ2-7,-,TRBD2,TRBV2,TGTGCCAGCGCTAGACGAGCGGGAAGCTACGAGCAGTACTTC,CASARRAGSYEQYF
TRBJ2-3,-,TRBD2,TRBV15,TGTGCCACCTCTGGGGGAGGGCTTTCAGATACGCAGTATTTT,CATSGGGLSDTQYF
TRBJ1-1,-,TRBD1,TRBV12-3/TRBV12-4,TGTGCCAGCAGGTCGGGACAGCTCATGAACACTGAAGCTTTCTTT,CASRSGQLMNTEAFF
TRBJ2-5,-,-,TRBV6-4,TGTGCCAGCCCTGGGCAGTACTTC,CASPGQYF
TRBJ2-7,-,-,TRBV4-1,TGCGCCAGCAGCCAGGGACATCTGAGCTCCTACGACCAGTACTTC,CASSQGHLSSYDQYF
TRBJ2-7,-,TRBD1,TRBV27,TGTGCCAGCAGTTTAGACAGGGGGCTAAACGAGCAGTACTTC,CASSLDRGLNEQYF
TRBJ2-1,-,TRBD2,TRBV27,TGTGCCAGCAGTTCCCTAGCGGGAGCGGATGAGCAGTTCTTC,CASSSLAGADEQFF
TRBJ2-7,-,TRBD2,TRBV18,TGTGCCAGCTCACCGGGGGTAGCGGGGAACTACGAGCAGTACTTC,CASSPGVAGNYEQYF
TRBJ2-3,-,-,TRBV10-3,TGTGCCATCGGGGAAAGCACAGATACGCAGTATTTT,CAIGESTDTQYF
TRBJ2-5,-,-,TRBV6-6,TGTGCCAGCAGTTGGGGTCCGGGGGAGACCCAGTACTTC,CASSWGPGETQYF
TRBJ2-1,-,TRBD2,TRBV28,TGTGCCAGCAAGCCAGCGGGAGGGCCGAATGAGCAGTTCTTC,CASKPAGGPNEQFF
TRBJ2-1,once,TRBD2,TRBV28,TGTGCCAGCAGCGGGGGACTAGCGGGTGTTGATGAGCAGTTCTTC,CASSGGLAGVDEQFF
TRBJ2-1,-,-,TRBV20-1,TGCAGTGCTAGCCCTTGGGGTGGCTCCTACAATGAGCAGTTCTTC,CSASPWGGSYNEQFF
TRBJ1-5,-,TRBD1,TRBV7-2,TGTGCCAGCAGCTTAGGGGACAGTTATAATCAGCCCCAGCATTTT,CASSLGDSYNQPQHF
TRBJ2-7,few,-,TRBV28,TGTGCCAGCAGTTTAAACCCGGTGTACGAGCAGTACTTC,CASSLNPVYEQYF
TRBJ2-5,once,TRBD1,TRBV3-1,TGTGCCAGCAGCCCACAGGGGGCGGGGACCCAGTACTTC,CASSPQGAGTQYF
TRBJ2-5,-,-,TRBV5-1,TGCGCCAGCAGCTTGGTACAGGGAAAAGAGACCCAGTACTTC,CASSLVQGKETQYF
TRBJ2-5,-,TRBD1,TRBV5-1,TGCGCCAGCAGCTTGGTCTCAGGGGGTTGGGAAGAGACCCAGTACTTC,CASSLVSGGWEETQYF
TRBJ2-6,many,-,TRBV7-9,TGTGCCAGCAGCTTACCTGGGGCCAACGTCCTGACTTTC,CASSLPGANVLTF
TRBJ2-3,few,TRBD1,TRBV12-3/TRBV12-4,TGTGCCAGCAGTTTAGCGGACAGGGAACCAGATACGCAGTATTTT,CASSLADREPDTQYF
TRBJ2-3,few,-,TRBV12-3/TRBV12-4,TGTGCCAGCACCCCTCACCGACTTAGCACAGATACGCAGTATTTT,CASTPHRLSTDTQYF
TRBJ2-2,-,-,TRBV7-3,TGTGCCAGCAGCTTAATGGCCCTAGGCGCCGGGGAGCTGTTTTTT,CASSLMALGAGELFF
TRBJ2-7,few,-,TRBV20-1,TGCAGTGCTAGAGTGGACTTGTCGTTGGAGCAGTACTTC,CSARVDLSLEQYF